These 27 T cell receptor beta chains came from one sample sequenced in a study of blood T cells in healthy people across ages. A J-beta primer mix and a sample-barcoded 5' primer were used in a second PCR of about 6 to 12 cycles. Each CDR3 protein is one row after TCRdb ran MiXCR on the 5' RACE reads. This sample has about 1.4 million distinct CDR3 sequences, with 59% found just once. Sequenced input: blood. The receptors come from a man aged 18-30 years in good health.

This clonotype was seen a handful of times. The V gene is TRBV14, the J gene TRBJ2-1, with D possibly matching TRBD2 (6 bases). CDR1 is SGHDN and CDR2 is FVKESK in the germline V gene. V lost 5 bases and J 5 bases, leaving 19 bases between the germline ends. The CDR3 runs to 16 residues. CDR3 region: CASSNRESRFDNEQFF. CDR3 coding DNA: TGTGCCAGCAGCAACCGGGAGAGTCGGTTCGACAATGAGCAGTTCTTC.

This clonotype came up once. The V gene is TRBV12-3 or TRBV12-4, the J gene TRBJ2-1; D ambiguous. The CDR3 length is 15 residues. Trimming removed 3 bases from V and 2 bases from J, with 11 bases in between. The CDR3 sequence: CASSFGRFTYNEQFF. Written as DNA, the CDR3 is TGTGCCAGCAGTTTCGGGCGCTTCACCTACAATGAGCAGTTCTTC.

The chain is built from TRBV20-1 and TRBJ1-2, with 9 bases identical to TRBD1. Per the germline V gene, CDR1 is DFQATT and CDR2 is SNEGSKA (reference sequence). The CDR3 covers 14 residues. The CDR3 coding sequence is TGCAGGCCTAAAAACACTGGGACAGGGAATGGCTACACCTTC. This translates into CRPKNTGTGNGYTF.

Worth noting for this clonotype: A much larger clonotype is one base distant, so this may be a read error. The chain recombines TRBV12-3 or TRBV12-4 with TRBJ1-2; D remains unclear. The CDR3 loop spans 13 amino acids. Written as DNA, the CDR3 is TGTGCCTGCAGTCCCTCGTCTAGCTATGGCTACACCTTC. Amino acids: CACSPSSSYGYTF.

This clonotype was recorded a few times. V is TRBV29-1 and J is TRBJ2-5, with TRBD2 identical over 11 bases. This CDR3 is built from 14 residues. The junction had 2 bases not matched to a gene; V was cut back by 1 base and J by 4 bases. Germline V gene lookup returns CDR1 SQVTM and CDR2 ANQGSEA. In DNA form, the CDR3 reads TGCAGCGTTGAAGTAGCGGGGGGGCTAGAGACCCAGTACTTC. Encoded protein: CSVEVAGGLETQYF.

The chain has TRBV12-5 and TRBJ1-1; possibly TRBD1 for D (5 bases). The germline V gene encodes CDR1 LGHNT and CDR2 FRNRAP. Trimming stripped 0 bases from V and 13 bases from J, with 6 bases between. This CDR3 is built from 10 residues. CDR3 nucleotide sequence: TGTGCTAGTGGTTTGGTCGGGGGTTTCTTT. Translated, it gives CASGLVGGFF.

This clonotype occurred a few times. This chain links TRBV6-5 with TRBJ1-2; D is unclear. V gave up 2 bases and J gave up 8 bases, with 15 bases separating them. The CDR3 runs to 14 residues. CDR1 and CDR2 from the germline V gene are MNHEY and SVGAGI. The CDR3: CASSYRAESRGYTF. DNA of the CDR3: TGTGCCAGCAGTTACCGGGCGGAGTCACGGGGCTACACCTTC.

This clonotype was seen a few times. The V and J genes are TRBV7-2 and TRBJ2-7; TRBD2 aligns across 8 bases. The germline V gene has CDR1 SGHTA and CDR2 FQGNSA. Losses at the gene ends were 4 bases for V and 2 bases for J; bases not matched to a gene: 7. This CDR3 has 15 residues. The CDR3 region has the DNA TGTGCCAGCAGCTCCCGGACTAGCAACACCTACGAGCAGTACTTC. It translates to CASSSRTSNTYEQYF.

The chain uses TRBV5-1 and TRBJ2-3; 11 nucleotides line up with TRBD2. Germline values: CDR1 SGHRS, CDR2 YFSETQ. The V and J ends lost 4 bases and 2 bases, in that order; junction bases with no gene match: 6. CDR3 length: 16 amino acids. Here the CDR3 DNA reads TGCGCCAGCAGCCCTGGACTAGCGGGTACCACAGATACGCAGTATTTT. Translation gives CASSPGLAGTTDTQYF.

This clonotype was detected only a few times. The V gene is TRBV6-5, the J gene TRBJ1-5; 10 nucleotides align to TRBD1. The CDR3 has 18 residues. V lost 4 bases and J lost 2; bases outside the gene matches: 11. Germline-derived CDR1 and CDR2 are MNHEY and SVGAGI. The CDR3 sequence is CASSSQAYGTGGNQPQHF. The DNA of the CDR3 is TGTGCCAGCAGTTCCCAAGCCTACGGGACAGGGGGCAATCAGCCCCAGCATTTT.

This chain joins TRBV7-9 and TRBJ1-5, with D possibly being TRBD1 (5 bases). Germline CDR1 SEHNR, CDR2 FQNEAQ (reference sequence). The CDR3 runs 17 residues. V dropped 5 bases and J dropped 3 bases, with 20 bases sitting between them. The DNA of the CDR3 is TGTGCCAGCAGCGGGGCCGCAAATCTCCTCAACAATCAGCCCCAGCATTTT. Protein sequence: CASSGAANLLNNQPQHF.

In this sample, this clonotype turned up a few times. The rearrangement uses TRBV15 and TRBJ2-6, with D uncertain. CDR1 is LNHNV and CDR2 is YYDKDF in the germline V gene (reference sequence). The V gene lost 2 bases and the J gene lost 1 base, with 6 bases spanning the gap. This CDR3 region has 15 residues. The CDR3 nucleotides read TGTGCCACCAGCAGACCTCTATCTGGGGCCAACGTCCTGACTTTC. It yields the protein CATSRPLSGANVLTF.

V usage is TRBV15 and J usage is TRBJ1-4, with 7 positions matching TRBD1. Germline CDR1 reads LNHNV; CDR2 reads YYDKDF (reference sequence). This CDR3 comprises 10 residues. Germline trimming cut 11 bases from V and 8 bases from J; bases unmatched to any gene: 2. CDR3 sequence reads: CAAGGEKLFF. DNA for the CDR3: TGTGCCGCAGGGGGAGAAAAACTGTTTTTT.

The CDR3: CASSVTGLAYNEQFF. The CDR3 DNA sequence: TGTGCCAGCAGTGTCACAGGGCTCGCGTACAATGAGCAGTTCTTC. The chain couples TRBV2 to TRBJ2-1; a weak D match, TRBD1 (6 bases). This CDR3 has 15 amino acids. In germline, CDR1 is SNHLY, CDR2 FYNNEI. V lost 4 bases and J lost 4, with 14 bases in between.

The V call is TRBV25-1, the J call TRBJ1-4, with D uncertain. The V end was cut by 4 bases, the J end by 5 bases, with 5 bases between. Germline V lookup: CDR1 MGHDK, CDR2 SYGVNS. This CDR3 has 12 residues. Written as DNA, the CDR3 is TGTGCCAGCAGTGTGGCCAATGAAAAACTGTTTTTT. It yields the protein CASSVANEKLFF.

This clonotype was seen a single time. V usage is TRBV12-3 or TRBV12-4 and J usage is TRBJ1-6; perhaps TRBD1 as D (5 bases). The CDR3 is made up of 16 amino acids. With 6 bases removed from V and 4 bases from J, the gap between germline ends came to 16 bases. The CDR3 spells CASSLSTGGYNSPLHF. For the CDR3, the DNA is TGTGCCAGCAGCTTGTCTACGGGGGGATATAATTCACCCCTCCACTTT.

The V and J genes are TRBV7-9 and TRBJ2-3, with D possibly TRBD1 on 6 matching bases. Trimming cost V 6 bases and J 11 bases, with 24 bases left between them. The germline CDR1 and CDR2 sequences are SEHNR and FQNEAQ (reference sequence). The CDR3 covers 15 residues. This CDR3 reads CASRPGQNDPMEQYF. The CDR3 DNA follows: TGTGCCAGCAGACCGGGACAAAACGACCCTATGGAGCAGTATTTT.

This chain links TRBV7-9 with TRBJ1-6, with TRBD1 identical over 11 bases. Germline CDR1 and CDR2: SEHNR and FQNEAQ (reference sequence). CDR3 length: 17 residues. J lost 10 bases, V lost 10 bases, and 18 bases had no gene match. Here the CDR3 reads CANKEIRADRGLSPLHF. DNA of the CDR3: TGTGCCAACAAGGAAATTCGTGCGGACAGGGGGCTCTCACCCCTCCACTTT.

The chain joins TRBV6-1 to TRBJ1-5, with D unresolved. Germline values: CDR1 MNHNS, CDR2 SASEGT. This CDR3 region has 16 residues. Between the trimmed V and J ends, which lost 4 bases and 1 base, there was a span of 14 bases. The CDR3 nucleotides are TGTGCCAGCAGTGGTTCGGATTTCTTGAGCAATCAGCCCCAGCATTTT. Encoded protein: CASSGSDFLSNQPQHF.

The rearrangement joins TRBV6-5 to TRBJ2-3; D may be TRBD1 or TRBD2 (6 bases each). The germline V gene has CDR1 MNHEY and CDR2 SVGAGI. CDR3 length: 15 residues. V gave up 6 bases and J gave up 9 bases, with 22 bases separating them. CDR3 amino acids: CASRTPGASSRTQYF. The CDR3 region has the DNA TGTGCCAGCAGAACTCCGGGGGCCTCTTCACGGACGCAGTATTTT.

This clonotype was seen once. The J gene is TRBJ2-3, the V gene TRBV12-3 or TRBV12-4; 8 bases are a match to TRBD2. CDR3 length equals 15 residues. Trimming took 4 bases from V and 2 from J; bases not matched to a gene: 5. CDR3 nucleotides: TGTGCCAGCAGTTCCCCGGGGGGGTTCACAGATACGCAGTATTTT. It translates to CASSSPGGFTDTQYF.

J is TRBJ2-4 and V is TRBV24-1; tentative D call: TRBD1 (6 bases). CDR3 length: 13 amino acids. Germline V lookup: CDR1 KGHDR, CDR2 SFDVKD. V gave up 3 bases and J gave up 6 bases, with 8 bases separating them. In nucleotides, the CDR3 is TGTGCCACCAGTGATCAGGACAGAAACATTCAGTACTTC. This encodes CATSDQDRNIQYF.

The chain links TRBV7-2 to TRBJ2-3, with D possibly TRBD2 on 6 matching bases. Germline CDR1 is SGHTA and CDR2 is FQGNSA. The CDR3 runs 15 residues. Between the trimmed V and J ends, which lost 3 bases and 0 bases, there was a span of 10 bases. The CDR3 nucleotides are TGTGCCAGCAGCTTTGGCGGGGTCAGCACAGATACGCAGTATTTT. This translates into CASSFGGVSTDTQYF.

The chain uses TRBV20-1 and TRBJ2-5; 8 positions agree with TRBD2. CDR3 size: 14 residues. With 5 bases clipped from V and 4 bases from J, the junction kept 9 bases outside the gene matches. Germline V gene lookup returns CDR1 DFQATT and CDR2 SNEGSKA (reference sequence). Here the CDR3 DNA reads TGCAGTGCTGCGGCCAGTCTAGCGGGAGAGACCCAGTACTTC. Encoded protein: CSAAASLAGETQYF.

The genes are TRBV7-2 and TRBJ1-5; D is undetermined. Germline CDR1 SGHTA, CDR2 FQGNSA. The V end lost 6 bases, the J end lost 3 bases, and 9 bases lay between the germline ends. The CDR3 has 13 amino acids. The CDR3 sequence is CASSTAANQPQHF. In DNA form, the CDR3 reads TGTGCCAGCAGTACAGCAGCCAATCAGCCCCAGCATTTT.

This rearrangement joins TRBV20-1 to TRBJ2-3; TRBD1 matches at 8 bases. The trim removed 4 bases at V and 0 bases at J, leaving 3 bases unmatched. From germline, CDR1 is DFQATT and CDR2 SNEGSKA (reference sequence). This CDR3 region has 14 residues. CDR3: CSAIQGVSTDTQYF. The CDR3 DNA follows: TGCAGTGCTATACAGGGGGTTAGCACAGATACGCAGTATTTT.

CDR3 sequence: CASRGSDRPLYEQYF. The CDR3 DNA reads as TGTGCCAGCAGGGGCTCAGACAGACCCCTCTACGAGCAGTACTTC. This rearrangement joins TRBV28 to TRBJ2-7; the D gene is possibly TRBD1 (5 bases). The CDR3 consists of 15 residues. The germline CDR1 and CDR2 sequences are MDHEN and SYDVKM. V lost 6 bases to trimming and J lost 3 bases, with 18 bases between them.